One and the same sample provided the 9 T cell receptor beta chains below, sequenced in a study of T cells in Graves' hyperthyroidism and ophthalmopathy. RNA transcripts served as the template for amplifying TCR beta CDR3 regions. The study used the HTBI primer set for a first-round RT-PCR of the TCR CDR3. TCRdb re-called the multiplex PCR reads through MiXCR, storing one row per CDR3 protein. In the table there are 300,000 to 450,000 distinct CDR3 sequences, 15% of which are singletons. Material for sequencing was blood. These receptors were obtained from a woman aged 30 to 39 with Graves' hyperthyroidism.

The chain combines TRBV20-1 with TRBJ2-1; D is perhaps TRBD1 (7 bases). Germline V gene lookup returns CDR1 DFQATT and CDR2 SNEGSKA (reference sequence). Trimming left V 1 base short and J 4 bases short, with 11 bases between. There are 14 residues in the CDR3. CDR3 loop: CSARGGDRYNEQFF. The CDR3 DNA reads TGCAGTGCTAGAGGGGGGGACAGATACAATGAGCAGTTCTTC.

This clonotype has at least ten counts. The chain is built from TRBV29-1 and TRBJ2-5; no reliable D call. The CDR3 totals 11 residues. Germline loops: CDR1 SQVTM, CDR2 ANQGSEA. Deletions cut 5 bases from V and 7 bases from J, with 11 bases between. The CDR3 coding sequence is TGCAGCGTTCTTGATAAGGGGACCCAGTACTTC. Translation gives CSVLDKGTQYF.

The chain links TRBV10-3 to TRBJ1-4, with D maybe TRBD1 (6 bases). This CDR3 contains 14 residues. Germline lookup yields CDR1 ENHRY and CDR2 SYGVKD. The V end was cut by 4 bases, the J end by 6 bases, with 12 bases between. This CDR3 reads CAISAGGGYEKLFF. The CDR3, as DNA: TGTGCCATCAGTGCGGGGGGCGGGTATGAAAAACTGTTTTTT.

This clonotype has a handful of counts. J is TRBJ1-5 and V is TRBV9, with 8 bases fitting TRBD1. The ends lost 4 bases at V and 10 bases at J; junction bases unmatched: 10. In germline, CDR1 is SGDLS, CDR2 YYNGEE. The CDR3 totals 14 residues. CDR3 loop: CASSSSDRVVPQHF. CDR3 bases: TGTGCCAGCAGCTCATCGGACAGGGTAGTACCCCAGCATTTT.

This clonotype was picked up many times. The chain joins TRBV10-3 to TRBJ2-3; D may be TRBD1 (5 bases). Per the germline V gene, CDR1 is ENHRY and CDR2 is SYGVKD. V was shortened by 4 bases and J by 2 bases, with 16 bases between the two germline ends. The CDR3 extends over 16 amino acids. The CDR3 nucleotides are TGTGCCATCAGTGGTCGTGGGGCATCTAACACAGATACGCAGTATTTT. Its translation: CAISGRGASNTDTQYF.

This clonotype was counted many times. The gene calls are TRBV6-1 and TRBJ1-1; no clear D. Deletions cut 5 bases from V and 5 bases from J, with 18 bases between. This CDR3 is 15 amino acids long. Germline lookup yields CDR1 MNHNS and CDR2 SASEGT. For the CDR3, the DNA is TGTGCCAGCAGTTATTCTATCCCCCTGGGGACTGAAGCTTTCTTT. Its translation is CASSYSIPLGTEAFF.

This clonotype was counted a few times. The genes are TRBV5-1 and TRBJ1-3; 7 bases are shared with TRBD1. The trim removed 6 bases at V and 4 bases at J, leaving 7 bases unmatched. CDR3 length equals 14 residues. Germline loops: CDR1 SGHRS, CDR2 YFSETQ. The CDR3 DNA reads as TGCGCCAGCACTCCGGGACAGAGCGGAAACACCATATATTTT. It yields the protein CASTPGQSGNTIYF. Complete variable domain (other parts from reference TRBV5-1 and TRBJ1-3): KAGVTQTPRYLIKTRGQQVTLSCSPISGHRSVSWYQQTPGQGLQFLFEYFSETQRNKGNFPGRFSGRQFSNSRSEMNVSTLELGDSALYLCASTPGQSGNTIYFGEGSWLTVV.

The rearrangement joins TRBV28 to TRBJ2-1; the D is unclear. Germline lookup yields CDR1 MDHEN and CDR2 SYDVKM. The CDR3 has 14 amino acids. V lost 6 bases to trimming and J lost 5 bases, with 14 bases between them. In DNA form, the CDR3 reads TGTGCCAGCAGGGGTGCCCCGAAGAACAATGAGCAGTTCTTC. Translation: CASRGAPKNNEQFF.

The CDR3 loop reads CSVEDRDRESGWDEKLFF. CDR3 nucleotide sequence: TGCAGCGTTGAAGATCGCGACAGGGAGTCAGGATGGGATGAAAAACTGTTTTTT. The rearrangement uses TRBV29-1 and TRBJ1-4, with 7 bases that match TRBD1. Germline CDR1 is SQVTM and CDR2 is ANQGSEA. The CDR3 loop spans 18 amino acids. The V gene end was trimmed by 0 bases and the J gene end by 6 bases; junction bases not matched to a gene: 16.